One and the same sample provided the 29 T cell receptor beta chains below, sequenced in a study of monozygotic twins with inflammatory bowel disease. From its re-call of the 5' RACE reads, TCRdb lists each CDR3 protein once, without DNA. This listing includes 350,000 to 500,000 distinct CDR3 sequences. The specimen was blood. The receptors were gathered from a human donor with ulcerative colitis or Crohn's disease, or a healthy co-twin of an affected twin (not recorded which).

CDR3 sequence reads: CSARASGRGTEAFF. The chain is built from TRBV20-1 and TRBJ1-1; TCRdb gives TRBD1 as the D gene, but with no DNA this cannot be confirmed. The CDR3 extends over 14 amino acids. Germline V gene sequence: CDR1 DFQATT, CDR2 SNEGSKA (reference sequence).

V gene TRBV10-3 combines with J gene TRBJ2-1; TCRdb's D gene call, TRBD1, goes unchecked for lack of DNA. This CDR3 contains 13 residues. Germline loops: CDR1 ENHRY, CDR2 SYGVKD. The CDR3 loop reads CAAHRDSSNEQFF.

CDR3 amino acids: CASSLLSFTSYEQYF. The rearrangement joins TRBV5-8 to TRBJ2-7. The CDR3 has 15 amino acids. CDR1 and CDR2 from the germline V gene are SGHTS and YDEGEE.

The chain is built from TRBV11-2 and TRBJ2-3; TCRdb outputs TRBD2, but without DNA this stays unchecked. The germline CDR1 and CDR2 sequences are SGHAT and FQNNGV. The CDR3 runs 17 residues. The CDR3: CASSSRTSGRDTDTQYF.

The V call is TRBV5-6, the J call TRBJ2-5; no DNA is available, so the TRBD1 call from TCRdb remains unchecked. Germline values: CDR1 SGHDT, CDR2 YYEEEE. The CDR3 totals 14 residues. CDR3 protein: CASWTQGSTETQYF.

This rearrangement joins TRBV19 to TRBJ2-1; TCRdb lists TRBD1, though no DNA is available to test this call. Germline lookup yields CDR1 LNHDA and CDR2 SQIVND (reference sequence). The CDR3 has 15 residues. The CDR3 is CASSIPGQGYNEQFF.

V is TRBV18 and J is TRBJ1-2; TCRdb's assignment of TRBD1 cannot be checked, as there is no DNA. Germline values: CDR1 KGHSH, CDR2 LQKENI. This CDR3 region has 15 residues. The CDR3: CASSPRQGVDYGYTF.

The genes are TRBV6-1 and TRBJ2-7; the D gene TCRdb calls, TRBD1, cannot be checked with no DNA. The CDR3 loop spans 14 amino acids. Per germline, CDR1 MNHNS and CDR2 SASEGT. The CDR3 reads CASTPGGSSYEQYF.

The CDR3 reads CASSVDGQRSQPQHF. The chain is built from TRBV12-3 or TRBV12-4 and TRBJ1-5; TCRdb gives TRBD1 as the D gene, but with no DNA this cannot be confirmed. The CDR3 runs to 15 residues.

The chain recombines TRBV7-9 with TRBJ2-6; there is no DNA to check the TCRdb D call of TRBD1. The CDR3 loop spans 16 amino acids. The V gene's germline CDR1 is SEHNR and CDR2 FQNEAQ (reference sequence). CDR3 region: CASSKTVSSGANVLTF.

V gene TRBV3-1 combines with J gene TRBJ2-7; the TCRdb D gene call, TRBD1, has no DNA to confirm it. The CDR3 totals 16 residues. Germline CDR1 reads LGHDT; CDR2 reads YNNKEL (reference sequence). The CDR3 is CASSQLPGQGSHEQYF.

The chain uses TRBV2 and TRBJ2-1; as DNA is missing, the TRBD1 call by TCRdb cannot be tested. The length of the CDR3 is 15 residues. Germline V CDR1 and CDR2: SNHLY, FYNNEI. The CDR3 region is CASSDGQGLWVEQFF. Looking up the rest from reference TRBV2 and TRBJ2-1 gives the full variable domain: EPEVTQTPSHQVTQMGQEVILRCVPISNHLYFYWYRQILGQKVEFLVSFYNNEISEKSEIFDDQFSVERPDGSNFTLKIRSTKLEDSAMYFCASSDGQGLWVEQFFGPGTRLTVL.

The chain uses TRBV20-1 and TRBJ2-5; the D call from TCRdb, TRBD1, cannot be confirmed without DNA. Per the germline V gene, CDR1 is DFQATT and CDR2 is SNEGSKA (reference sequence). This CDR3 region has 13 residues. The CDR3 protein is CSARDGQRETQYF.

This chain joins TRBV20-1 and TRBJ1-4. Per germline, CDR1 DFQATT and CDR2 SNEGSKA (reference sequence). The CDR3 loop spans 13 amino acids. CDR3 residues: CSARNRLDEKLFF.

This chain joins TRBV20-1 and TRBJ1-5; the TCRdb call, TRBD1, lacks DNA for checking. This CDR3 is built from 12 residues. CDR1 DFQATT and CDR2 SNEGSKA come from the germline V gene (reference sequence). CDR3 loop: CSVTGGSQPQHF.

This rearrangement joins TRBV11-2 to TRBJ2-2; the TCRdb D gene call, TRBD2, has no DNA to confirm it. CDR3 length: 15 amino acids. CDR1 and CDR2 (germline): SGHAT, FQNNGV. The CDR3 loop reads CASSPTSGNTGELFF.

V is TRBV6-1 and J is TRBJ1-2; the TCRdb call, TRBD1, lacks DNA for checking. Germline lookup yields CDR1 MNHNS and CDR2 SASEGT. This CDR3 contains 12 residues. The CDR3 loop reads CASTDRENGYTF.

The J gene is TRBJ2-1, the V gene TRBV7-9. Germline CDR1 SEHNR, CDR2 FQNEAQ (reference sequence). The length of the CDR3 is 15 residues. CDR3 in amino acids: CASSLGAWSYNEQFF.

V is TRBV19 and J is TRBJ2-2; absent DNA, TCRdb's TRBD1 call cannot be checked. The CDR3 covers 15 residues. The germline V gene has CDR1 LNHDA and CDR2 SQIVND (reference sequence). CDR3 residues: CASSMSTGATGELFF.

The rearrangement links TRBV6-1 to TRBJ1-1. The CDR3 consists of 12 residues. Germline V gene lookup returns CDR1 MNHNS and CDR2 SASEGT. This chain's CDR3 is CASSEGIGEAFF.

V is TRBV18 and J is TRBJ1-2. The CDR3 has 12 amino acids. In germline, CDR1 is KGHSH, CDR2 LQKENI. The CDR3 region is CASSPYIDGYTF.

CDR3 residues: CASSLKPGGRRAFF. This chain uses TRBV7-2 with TRBJ1-1; with no DNA, the TCRdb D assignment of TRBD1 cannot be verified. Germline-derived CDR1 and CDR2 are SGHTA and FQGNSA. The CDR3 consists of 14 residues.

V and J are TRBV4-2 and TRBJ2-1; without DNA, the TCRdb call of TRBD2 cannot be checked. This CDR3 has 18 amino acids. CDR1 is LGHNA, CDR2 YNFKEQ, per germline. The CDR3 sequence is CASSQASGGPSSYNEQFF.

The V gene is TRBV12-3 or TRBV12-4, the J gene TRBJ1-2. CDR3 length equals 13 residues. CDR3 protein: CASSLGSYRGYTF.

The V and J genes are TRBV7-2 and TRBJ2-7; TCRdb outputs TRBD1, but without DNA this stays unchecked. In germline, CDR1 is SGHTA, CDR2 FQGNSA. This CDR3 region has 14 residues. The CDR3 sequence is CASSLARTVYEQYF. The complete variable domain, with remaining parts taken from reference TRBV7-2 and TRBJ2-7, reads GAGVSQSPSNKVTEKGKDVELRCDPISGHTALYWYRQSLGQGLEFLIYFQGNSAPDKSGLPSDRFSAERTGGSVSTLTIQRTQQEDSAVYLCASSLARTVYEQYFGPGTRLTVT.

The CDR3 is CAISNRGGTEAFF. J is TRBJ1-1 and V is TRBV10-3. Per the germline V gene, CDR1 is ENHRY and CDR2 is SYGVKD. This CDR3 comprises 13 residues.

This rearrangement joins TRBV6-2 or TRBV6-3 to TRBJ2-7; TCRdb's D call, TRBD1, is unchecked because there is no DNA. Per germline, CDR1 MNHEY and CDR2 SVGEGT. This CDR3 comprises 15 residues. CDR3 region: CASSYGQGVFDEQYF.

This rearrangement joins TRBV25-1 to TRBJ2-3; TCRdb's D call of TRBD1 is untestable without DNA. Germline V gene lookup returns CDR1 MGHDK and CDR2 SYGVNS. The CDR3 runs 12 residues. Here the CDR3 reads CASSEGQGTQYF.

The rearrangement uses TRBV5-1 and TRBJ2-2; the D call of TRBD2 rests on TCRdb alone, since no DNA is present to check it. From germline, CDR1 is SGHRS and CDR2 YFSETQ. The CDR3 contains 16 residues. The CDR3 protein is CASSLKVAGEVGELFF.